These 24 T cell receptor beta chains came from one sample sequenced in a study of a mutant IDH1 vaccine in newly diagnosed glioma. Assay used: immunoSEQ multiplex PCR; TCRdb lists only in-frame clones, some missing. The sample has fewer than 45,000 clones, roughly 90% seen once. As to time point: baseline, week 1 (first vaccination visit). Treatment defined: pre-vaccination baseline after standard-of-care therapy. The material was PBMCs, obtained from a glioma patient treated with radiotherapy, temozolomide or both. These receptors were obtained from a man younger than 35 with glioma.

The rearrangement uses TRBV30 and TRBJ2-3; 12 bases match TRBD2. The CDR3 is 15 residues long. Per the germline V gene, CDR1 is GTSNPN and CDR2 is SVGIG (reference sequence). The J segment lost 2 bases and the V segment lost 4 bases, leaving 4 bases of the junction unmatched. Here the CDR3 reads CAWKRLAGDTDTQYF. The CDR3 region has the DNA TGTGCCTGGAAGAGACTAGCGGGAGACACAGATACGCAGTATTTT.

This clone was counted a single time. V usage is TRBV19 and J usage is TRBJ1-5; 8 bases are a match to TRBD1. After removal of 3 bases from V and 0 bases from J, the junction contained 10 bases not matched to a gene. This CDR3 spans 18 amino acids. The germline V gene encodes CDR1 LNHDA and CDR2 SQIVND (reference sequence). The CDR3 bases are TGTGCCAGTAGTATTCCGGGACAGGCTCTGAATAGCAATCAGCCCCAGCATTTT. This sequence encodes CASSIPGQALNSNQPQHF.

The genes are TRBV28 and TRBJ1-1; no reliable D call. Trimming left V 7 bases short and J 0 bases short, with 12 bases between. The CDR3 has 14 amino acids. The germline gives CDR1 MDHEN, CDR2 SYDVKM. The CDR3 region is CASNPSGMNTEAFF. CDR3 DNA sequence: TGTGCCAGCAACCCTAGTGGGATGAACACTGAAGCTTTCTTT.

V and J are TRBV4-3 and TRBJ1-2; no clear D gene. Germline CDR1 is LGHNA and CDR2 is YSLEER. The CDR3 spans 16 residues. The V end lost 0 bases, the J end lost 0 bases, and 11 bases lay between the germline ends. In DNA form, the CDR3 reads TGCGCCAGCAGCCAAGAGGCCACATCGCCTAACTATGGCTACACCTTC. Its translation: CASSQEATSPNYGYTF.

The chain combines TRBV6-1 with TRBJ1-1, with a possible D match to TRBD1 (5 bases). Germline CDR1 MNHNS, CDR2 SASEGT. V was trimmed by 0 bases and J by 0 bases, leaving 17 bases between them. The CDR3 consists of 18 residues. CDR3 amino acids: CASSEAVSPGSLNTEAFF. The CDR3 nucleotides are TGTGCCAGCAGTGAAGCGGTCTCTCCAGGGAGCCTGAACACTGAAGCTTTCTTT.

This chain joins TRBV19 and TRBJ1-2; D is undetermined. V was shortened by 7 bases and J by 5 bases, with 17 bases between the two germline ends. From germline, CDR1 is LNHDA and CDR2 SQIVND (reference sequence). The CDR3 loop spans 14 amino acids. The CDR3 protein is CASNPRAGGYGYTF. For the CDR3, the DNA is TGTGCCAGTAATCCGAGGGCTGGTGGTTATGGCTACACCTTC.

The chain uses TRBV6-6 and TRBJ2-5, with D hard to call. Germline CDR1 MNHNY, CDR2 SVGAGI (reference sequence). This CDR3 is built from 11 residues. Trimming left V 5 bases short and J 2 bases short, with 3 bases between. The CDR3 bases are TGTGCCAGCAGTCCTCAAGAGACCCAGTACTTC. Protein sequence: CASSPQETQYF.

The chain is built from TRBV6-5 and TRBJ1-4; 7 bases fit TRBD1. The CDR3 contains 15 residues. With V trimmed by 0 bases and J by 4 bases, 2 bases remained unmatched. Germline CDR1 is MNHEY and CDR2 is SVGAGI. The CDR3 reads CASSYSGTVNEKLFF. CDR3 bases: TGTGCCAGCAGTTACTCGGGGACAGTTAATGAAAAACTGTTTTTT.

The chain couples TRBV5-8 to TRBJ2-7, with 8 bases aligning to TRBD1. The length of the CDR3 is 14 residues. V gave up 7 bases and J gave up 6 bases; unmatched junction bases: 12. Per the germline V gene, CDR1 is SGHTS and CDR2 is YDEGEE. The CDR3 spells CASLPRTGKVEQYF. The CDR3, as DNA: TGTGCCAGCCTGCCGAGGACAGGGAAGGTCGAGCAGTACTTC. Variable domain in full (rest from reference TRBV5-8 and TRBJ2-7): EAGVTQSPTHLIKTRGQQATLRCSPISGHTSVYWYQQALGLGLQFLLWYDEGEERNRGNFPPRFSGRQFPNYSSELNVNALELEDSALYLCASLPRTGKVEQYFGPGTRLTVT.

This clone appeared once. The genes are TRBV28 and TRBJ1-5; no firm D call. The V gene lost 1 base and the J gene lost 7 bases, with 8 bases spanning the gap. From germline, CDR1 is MDHEN and CDR2 SYDVKM. This CDR3 is built from 13 residues. CDR3 sequence: CASSLFEGQPQHF. The CDR3 nucleotides read TGTGCCAGCAGTTTATTCGAGGGCCAGCCCCAGCATTTT.

The rearrangement links TRBV5-1 to TRBJ1-1, with D unclear. There are 14 residues in the CDR3. Germline CDR1 SGHRS, CDR2 YFSETQ. The V end was cut by 4 bases, the J end by 2 bases, with 12 bases between. The CDR3 DNA reads TGCGCCAGCAGCCCCACGGACGGCAACACTGAAGCTTTCTTT. Its translation is CASSPTDGNTEAFF.

J is TRBJ2-3 and V is TRBV29-1; no clear D gene. Germline V gene sequence: CDR1 SQVTM, CDR2 ANQGSEA. V dropped 7 bases and J dropped 1 base, with 3 bases sitting between them. The CDR3 has 10 residues. CDR3 DNA: TGCAGCGCCCGCACAGATACGCAGTATTTT. It encodes CSARTDTQYF.

Points on this clone: One end of the junction does not line up with germline, which may come from a read error. This chain connects TRBV5-6 to TRBJ2-4, with D possibly TRBD2 on 7 matching bases. The CDR3 runs 18 residues. Germline CDR1 SGHDT, CDR2 YYEEEE. The CDR3 DNA follows: TGTGCCAGCAACTTGGAGAGGGGGGGGGAAAAAGCCAAAAACATTCAGTACTTC. Encoded protein: CASNLERGGEKAKNIQYF.

J is TRBJ1-2 and V is TRBV6-1, with D uncertain. V lost 4 bases and J 0 bases, leaving 12 bases between the germline ends. Germline CDR1 is MNHNS and CDR2 is SASEGT. The CDR3 sequence is 15 residues long. The CDR3 nucleotides are TGTGCCAGCAGTGTAAGCCAGACCTCTAACTATGGCTACACCTTC. Its translation: CASSVSQTSNYGYTF.

This clone was found a few times. The V call is TRBV4-2, the J call TRBJ1-4, with 7 bases identical to TRBD1. Germline assignment: CDR1 LGHNA and CDR2 YNFKEQ. Trimming cost V 7 bases and J 1 base; bases outside gene matches: 9. The CDR3 covers 16 residues. The CDR3 DNA is TGTGCCAGCAAAGGGGGGCAGGGGGTAACTAATGAAAAACTGTTTTTT. It translates to CASKGGQGVTNEKLFF.

The chain links TRBV19 to TRBJ2-3; D is undetermined. V was pared by 4 bases and J by 5 bases, with 16 bases between. The germline gives CDR1 LNHDA, CDR2 SQIVND (reference sequence). The CDR3 runs 15 residues. The CDR3 DNA is TGTGCCAGTAGTAGCGGCGGTCCCCTTGGAGATACGCAGTATTTT. Translation: CASSSGGPLGDTQYF.

To note about this clone: Relative to the germline gene, one junction end is altered; a read error may explain this. The chain combines TRBV2 with TRBJ2-7, with 9 bases aligning to TRBD2. The CDR3 has 14 amino acids. Germline assignment: CDR1 SNHLY and CDR2 FYNNEI. CDR3 nucleotides: TGTGCCAGCAGTGCCGGGACTAGCTCCCACGAGCAGTACTTC. This sequence encodes CASSAGTSSHEQYF.

V and J are TRBV6-1 and TRBJ1-6, with D perhaps matching TRBD1 (6 bases). Trimming removed 7 bases at V and 6 bases at J, with 10 bases between. Looked up from germline, CDR1 is MNHNS and CDR2 is SASEGT. This CDR3 has 13 amino acids. The CDR3 is CASNRAVNSPLHF. In DNA form, the CDR3 reads TGTGCCAGCAACAGGGCTGTTAATTCACCCCTCCACTTT.

The CDR3 DNA sequence: TGTGCCACCAGCAGAGATCGGGGGAACTATGGCTACACCTTC. Translated, it gives CATSRDRGNYGYTF. This rearrangement joins TRBV15 to TRBJ1-2; weak D call: TRBD1 (5 bases). The V gene's germline CDR1 is LNHNV and CDR2 YYDKDF (reference sequence). The V gene lost 0 bases and the J gene lost 2 bases, with 7 bases spanning the gap. CDR3 length equals 14 residues. The full variable domain, rest sourced from reference TRBV15 and TRBJ1-2, is DAMVIQNPRYQVTQFGKPVTLSCSQTLNHNVMYWYQQKSSQAPKLLFHYYDKDFNNEADTPDNFQSRRPNTSFCFLDIRSPGLGDTAMYLCATSRDRGNYGYTFGSGTRLTVV.

This chain uses TRBV6-1 with TRBJ1-5, with D perhaps matching TRBD1 (6 bases). Germline-derived CDR1 and CDR2 are MNHNS and SASEGT. CDR3 length: 15 residues. V lost 7 bases to trimming and J lost 2 bases, with 15 bases between them. The CDR3 spells CASILRQAGNQPQHF. The CDR3 DNA reads as TGTGCCAGCATCCTCAGACAGGCTGGCAATCAGCCCCAGCATTTT.

CDR3 in amino acids: CASSQALRSNTEAFF. The CDR3 bases are TGCGCCAGCAGCCAAGCACTGCGATCGAACACTGAAGCTTTCTTT. This chain joins TRBV4-3 and TRBJ1-1, with no clear D. Germline CDR1 reads LGHNA; CDR2 reads YSLEER. Trimming pared 1 base from V and 1 base from J, leaving 10 bases between. The CDR3 runs to 15 residues.

This clone was recorded only once. The chain combines TRBV7-9 with TRBJ2-1; TRBD1 is a possible D gene (6 bases). CDR1 SEHNR and CDR2 FQNEAQ come from the germline V gene (reference sequence). The CDR3 spans 18 residues. With 7 bases removed from V and 0 bases from J, the gap between germline ends came to 22 bases. CDR3 residues: CASTPNRDLLSSYNEQFF. As DNA, the CDR3 is TGTGCCAGCACCCCGAACAGGGACCTTCTGAGCTCCTACAATGAGCAGTTCTTC.

Regarding this clone: The junction shows a germline mismatch at one end, possibly a read error. The gene calls are TRBV5-1 and TRBJ1-1; D not certain. Germline loops: CDR1 SGHRS, CDR2 YFSETQ. The CDR3 is 15 residues long. CDR3 residues: CASSLGEILNAEAFF. The CDR3 coding sequence is TGCGCCAGCAGCTTGGGGGAGATCCTGAACGCTGAAGCTTTCTTT.

This rearrangement joins TRBV27 to TRBJ2-7, with 9 bases fitting TRBD1. This CDR3 has 14 amino acids. Trimming removed 6 bases from V and 6 bases from J; junction bases left unmatched: 9. Germline V gives CDR1 MNHEY, CDR2 SMNVEV (reference sequence). CDR3 protein: CASSSGTGPAEQYF. In nucleotides, the CDR3 is TGTGCCAGCAGCTCCGGGACAGGGCCTGCCGAGCAGTACTTC.